Sequencing of this T cell receptor (beta chain) was carried out in a study of neoadjuvant anti-PD-1 for oral cavity cancer. Germline V CDR1 and CDR2: SGHAT, FQDESV (reference sequence). The CDR3 has 13 amino acids. Germline trimming cut 3 bases from V and 6 bases from J; bases unmatched to any gene: 3. Study-level findings and limits: PBMC Gini-index clonality exceeded responders' in non-responders post-nivolumab.

Blood libraries mostly used approximately 480 ng genomic DNA, six replicates each. Repertoires were generated with immunoSEQ multiplex PCR, while TCRdb's copy carries only in-frame clones and drops some. Of fewer than 90,000 clones detected, less than 85% appear once; the ten largest clones hold around 3.1%. In the case of this clone: Antigen specificity is unknown.

The receptor's source is a person aged 35-79 years with oral cavity squamous cell carcinoma. The source was PBMCs, collected before nivolumab (anti-PD-1) treatment. The chain is built from TRBV11-1 and TRBJ2-7, with 9 bases matching TRBD1. The CDR3: CASSLGTGIEQYF. For the CDR3, the DNA is TGTGCCAGCAGCTTGGGGACAGGGATCGAGCAGTACTTC.